The rows below give T cell receptor beta chains drawn from one sample of a study of cytomegalovirus exposure and HLA in healthy donors. Sequencing used immunoSEQ multiplex PCR; TCRdb keeps in-frame clones, though not all of them. The data hold 150,000 to 200,000 clones, with roughly 90% observed a single time. Sequencing used PBMCs. The receptors were sampled from a man aged 18 to 30 in good health and CMV-seropositive. Each CDR3 is given with its conserved first and last residue. A D gene is named only where the DNA matches it firmly. Expanded clones are given a class, and other clones once, few, many or no size at all.

j_call clone_size v_call d_call cdr3_nt cdr3_aa
TRBJ1-5 NA TRBV27 TRBD1 TGTGCCAGCAGTTTCCCCCGGACAGGGTATAGCAATCAGCCCCAGCATTTT CASSFPRTGYSNQPQHF
TRBJ2-2 NA TRBV10-3 TRBD1 TGTGCCATCAGTACCGGACAGGGTTTGAACACCGGGGAGCTGTTTTTT CAISTGQGLNTGELFF
TRBJ2-7 NA TRBV29-1 TRBD2 TGCAGCGTACTAGCGGCCTACGAGCAGTACTTC CSVLAAYEQYF
TRBJ1-5 NA TRBV19 NA TGTGCCAGTAGTATCGGGGATCAGCCTCAGCATTTT CASSIGDQPQHF
TRBJ2-7 NA TRBV14 TRBD2 TGTGCCAGCAGCCCCCTAAAGGGCCTAGCGGACACCTACGAGCAGTACTTC CASSPLKGLADTYEQYF
TRBJ2-5 NA TRBV7-9 TRBD1 TGTGCCAGCAGCTTCCAGGGGGCTTCGGAGACCCAGTACTTC CASSFQGASETQYF
TRBJ2-1 few TRBV6-6 TRBD2 TGTGCCAGCAGTTACGTAGCGGGAGGGCCTAATGAGCAGTTCTTC CASSYVAGGPNEQFF
TRBJ1-5 NA TRBV15 NA TGTGCCACCAGCAGAGAAGAGGCTTTCAATTCTCAGCCCCAGCATTTT CATSREEAFNSQPQHF
TRBJ2-5 NA TRBV27 NA TGTGCCAGCAGTTCCGCCCCCACAGCCTATCAAGAGACCCAGTACTTC CASSSAPTAYQETQYF
TRBJ2-7 NA TRBV2 TRBD2 TGTGCCAGCAGAGGACTAGCGGGAGTGTACGAGCAGTACTTC CASRGLAGVYEQYF
TRBJ2-4 once TRBV4-1 TRBD2 TGCGCCAGCAGACAACGCAAGACCAACATAGCGGGAGTTGACATTCAGTACTTC CASRQRKTNIAGVDIQYF
TRBJ1-1 NA TRBV5-1 NA TGCGCCAGCAGGGGCAGGGTCCTTGGAAACACTGAAGCTTTCTTT CASRGRVLGNTEAFF
TRBJ2-7 NA TRBV7-6 NA TGTGCCAGCAGCGCTGCACAGTTAACAGGGAGCCCCGAGCAGTACTTC CASSAAQLTGSPEQYF
TRBJ2-7 NA TRBV30 NA TGTGCCTGGAGTGTACTCCTTGCCTACGAGCAGTACTTC CAWSVLLAYEQYF
TRBJ2-2 once TRBV27 NA TGTGCCAGCAGTTTAGTTAGTGGTGGCGGGGAGCTGTTTTTT CASSLVSGGGELFF
TRBJ1-5 NA TRBV19 NA TGTGCCAGTAGTATAGATCACACACGGCCCCAGCATTTT CASSIDHTRPQHF